The rows below give T cell receptor beta chains drawn from one sample of a study of blood T cell repertoires in COVID-19. Sequenced by immunoSEQ multiplex PCR; TCRdb stores in-frame clones only, minus some. This sample has about 340,000 clones; roughly 86% occur once, and the top ten carry 6% to 8.5%. Sequencing was carried out using peripheral blood. These TCRs come from a woman in her sixties or seventies with COVID-19, enrolled during active disease. CDR3s include the opening cysteine and the closing phenylalanine or tryptophan. The order of the fields is CDR3 protein, CDR3 DNA, CDR3 length, V gene, D gene, J gene, clone size. The D gene is left open where the match is weak. A clone size is listed for some rows: how often the clone was seen (once, few, many), or a class if it is expanded.

CDR3 protein: CATRRSGGSTGELFF; CDR3 DNA: TGTGCCACCAGAAGAAGCGGGGGTAGCACCGGGGAGCTGTTTTTT; CDR3 length: 15; V gene: TRBV24-1; D gene: TRBD2; J gene: TRBJ2-2; clone size: once
CDR3 protein: CASSMGETGVGNQPQHF; CDR3 DNA: TGTGCCAGTAGTATGGGTGAGACGGGGGTTGGCAATCAGCCCCAGCATTTT; CDR3 length: 17; V gene: TRBV19; D gene: .; J gene: TRBJ1-5; clone size: .
CDR3 protein: CASSLTVGFPGTDPNEKLFF; CDR3 DNA: TGTGCCAGCAGCTTGACGGTCGGGTTTCCGGGGACAGATCCAAATGAAAAACTGTTTTTT; CDR3 length: 20; V gene: TRBV5-8; D gene: TRBD1; J gene: TRBJ1-4; clone size: .
CDR3 protein: CASSGTGGGPREQYF; CDR3 DNA: TGTGCCAGCAGCGGAACAGGGGGCGGCCCACGGGAGCAGTACTTC; CDR3 length: 15; V gene: TRBV7-2; D gene: TRBD1; J gene: TRBJ2-7; clone size: .
CDR3 protein: CASSYGAGRYSPLHF; CDR3 DNA: TGTGCCAGCAGTTACGGGGCAGGAAGGTATTCACCCCTCCACTTT; CDR3 length: 15; V gene: TRBV6-5; D gene: .; J gene: TRBJ1-6; clone size: .
CDR3 protein: CASSLARTSGEVSDEQFF; CDR3 DNA: TGCGCCAGCAGCTTGGCCAGGACTAGCGGGGAAGTCAGCGATGAGCAGTTCTTC; CDR3 length: 18; V gene: TRBV5-1; D gene: TRBD2; J gene: TRBJ2-1; clone size: .
CDR3 protein: CASSLNGASPLHF; CDR3 DNA: TGCGCCAGCAGCTTGAATGGGGCTTCACCCCTCCACTTT; CDR3 length: 13; V gene: TRBV5-1; D gene: .; J gene: TRBJ1-6; clone size: .
CDR3 protein: CASSIHPGQGHEKLFF; CDR3 DNA: TGTGCCAGTAGTATCCACCCGGGACAGGGACATGAAAAACTGTTTTTT; CDR3 length: 16; V gene: TRBV19; D gene: TRBD1; J gene: TRBJ1-4; clone size: .
CDR3 protein: CASTMEGQGIREGGYTF; CDR3 DNA: TGTGCCAGCACTATGGAGGGACAGGGCATCCGGGAAGGTGGCTACACCTTC; CDR3 length: 17; V gene: TRBV6-4; D gene: TRBD1; J gene: TRBJ1-2; clone size: .
CDR3 protein: CAWSVWAGEQFF; CDR3 DNA: TGTGCCTGGAGTGTATGGGCAGGGGAGCAGTTCTTC; CDR3 length: 12; V gene: TRBV30; D gene: .; J gene: TRBJ2-1; clone size: .
CDR3 protein: CAISEREGGKNQPQHF; CDR3 DNA: TGTGCCATCAGTGAGCGGGAGGGAGGGAAGAATCAGCCCCAGCATTTT; CDR3 length: 16; V gene: TRBV10-3; D gene: .; J gene: TRBJ1-5; clone size: .
CDR3 protein: CASSPSLRGGLETQYF; CDR3 DNA: TGTGCCAGCAGCCCCTCCTTGCGGGGGGGCCTGGAGACCCAGTACTTC; CDR3 length: 16; V gene: TRBV7-2; D gene: TRBD2; J gene: TRBJ2-5; clone size: .
CDR3 protein: CASSLTGNHYGYTF; CDR3 DNA: TGTGCCAGCAGTTTAACCGGGAATCACTATGGCTACACCTTC; CDR3 length: 14; V gene: TRBV28; D gene: .; J gene: TRBJ1-2; clone size: once
CDR3 protein: CASSFDAVQGYGYTF; CDR3 DNA: TGTGCCAGCAGCTTTGATGCGGTCCAGGGTTATGGCTACACCTTC; CDR3 length: 15; V gene: TRBV5-4; D gene: .; J gene: TRBJ1-2; clone size: .
CDR3 protein: CASSLQGNLGYTF; CDR3 DNA: TGTGCCAGCAGTTTACAGGGTAACCTTGGCTACACCTTC; CDR3 length: 13; V gene: TRBV12-3/TRBV12-4; D gene: .; J gene: TRBJ1-2; clone size: .
CDR3 protein: CASSIAPQGNQPQHF; CDR3 DNA: TGTGCCAGTAGTATAGCCCCACAGGGGAATCAGCCCCAGCATTTT; CDR3 length: 15; V gene: TRBV19; D gene: TRBD1; J gene: TRBJ1-5; clone size: .
CDR3 protein: CSARTDREQYF; CDR3 DNA: TGCAGTGCTCGCACTGACAGGGAGCAGTACTTC; CDR3 length: 11; V gene: TRBV20-1; D gene: .; J gene: TRBJ2-7; clone size: once
CDR3 protein: CASSISGLAGYPYEQYF; CDR3 DNA: TGTGCCAGTAGTATTTCGGGACTAGCGGGTTACCCCTACGAGCAGTACTTC; CDR3 length: 17; V gene: TRBV19; D gene: TRBD2; J gene: TRBJ2-7; clone size: few
CDR3 protein: CASRQGEDGYTF; CDR3 DNA: TGCGCCAGCAGACAGGGGGAGGATGGCTACACCTTC; CDR3 length: 12; V gene: TRBV10-2; D gene: TRBD1; J gene: TRBJ1-2; clone size: .
CDR3 protein: CASSSDGVATEAFF; CDR3 DNA: TGTGCCAGCAGCTCTGACGGGGTGGCGACTGAAGCTTTCTTT; CDR3 length: 14; V gene: TRBV11-2; D gene: .; J gene: TRBJ1-1; clone size: .